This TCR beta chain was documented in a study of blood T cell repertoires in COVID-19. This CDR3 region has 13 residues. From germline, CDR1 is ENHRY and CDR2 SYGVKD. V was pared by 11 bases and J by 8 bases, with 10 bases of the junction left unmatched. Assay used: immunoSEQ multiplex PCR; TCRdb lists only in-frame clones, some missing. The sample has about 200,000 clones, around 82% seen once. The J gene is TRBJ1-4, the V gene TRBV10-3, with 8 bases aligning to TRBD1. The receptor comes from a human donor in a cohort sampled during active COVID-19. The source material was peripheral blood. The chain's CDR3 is CASGGAVKEKLFF. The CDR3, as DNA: TGTGCCTCAGGGGGCGCGGTTAAGGAAAAACTGTTTTTT.